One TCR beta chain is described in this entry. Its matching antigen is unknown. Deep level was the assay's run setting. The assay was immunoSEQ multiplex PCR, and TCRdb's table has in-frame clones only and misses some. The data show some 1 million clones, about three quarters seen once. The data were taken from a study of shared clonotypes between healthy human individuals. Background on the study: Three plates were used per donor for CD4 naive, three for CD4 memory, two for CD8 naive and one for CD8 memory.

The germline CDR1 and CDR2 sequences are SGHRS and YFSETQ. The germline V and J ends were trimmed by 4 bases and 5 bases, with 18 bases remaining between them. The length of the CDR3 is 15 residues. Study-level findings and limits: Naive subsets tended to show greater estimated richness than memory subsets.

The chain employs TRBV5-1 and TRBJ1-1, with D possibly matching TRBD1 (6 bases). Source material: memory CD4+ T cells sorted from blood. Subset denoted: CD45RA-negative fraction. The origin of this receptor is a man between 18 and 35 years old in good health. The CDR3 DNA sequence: TGCGCCAGCAGCCCGGCGGGCAGGGGAGGTACTGAAGCTTTCTTT. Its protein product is CASSPAGRGGTEAFF.